A selection of T cell receptor beta chains follows, all from one sample in a study of control samples from healthy donors and cancer patients. Sequenced by immunoSEQ multiplex PCR; TCRdb stores in-frame clones only, minus some. The data hold over 150,000 clones, with around 94% observed a single time. Sequenced sample: PBMCs. These receptors all come from a man in his sixties with colorectal cancer. Each CDR3 is given with its conserved first and last residue. Fields, in order: J gene, V gene, D gene, clone size, CDR3 protein, CDR3 DNA. D genes are given only for firm matches. Not every row has a clone size; where given, it reads once, few, many or a size class.

j_gene: TRBJ2-3; v_gene: TRBV5-4; d_gene: -; abundance: -; CDR3aa: CASTSDSTDTQYF; CDR3nt: TGTGCCAGCACCTCGGACAGCACAGATACGCAGTATTTT
j_gene: TRBJ1-5; v_gene: TRBV6-6; d_gene: TRBD1; abundance: -; CDR3aa: CASSYDLDRGLQPQHF; CDR3nt: TGTGCCAGCAGTTACGACCTGGACAGGGGGCTTCAGCCCCAGCATTTT
j_gene: TRBJ2-7; v_gene: TRBV5-1; d_gene: -; abundance: -; CDR3aa: CASSWDGTYEQYF; CDR3nt: TGCGCCAGCAGCTGGGACGGAACCTACGAGCAGTACTTC
j_gene: TRBJ2-7; v_gene: TRBV6-5; d_gene: -; abundance: -; CDR3aa: CASSYLRQFRLYEQYF; CDR3nt: TGTGCCAGCAGTTACCTGCGTCAGTTCAGACTCTACGAGCAGTACTTC
j_gene: TRBJ1-6; v_gene: TRBV6-4; d_gene: -; abundance: -; CDR3aa: CASSGDRRPSKSPLHF; CDR3nt: TGTGCCAGCAGTGGAGACAGGCGACCCAGCAAATCACCCCTCCACTTT
j_gene: TRBJ2-7; v_gene: TRBV20-1; d_gene: TRBD2; abundance: -; CDR3aa: CSASPSGGPYEQYF; CDR3nt: TGCAGTGCTAGTCCTAGCGGGGGCCCCTACGAGCAGTACTTC
j_gene: TRBJ1-6; v_gene: TRBV27; d_gene: -; abundance: -; CDR3aa: CASSTGTHNSPLHF; CDR3nt: TGTGCCAGCAGTACCGGGACTCATAATTCACCCCTCCACTTT
j_gene: TRBJ1-2; v_gene: TRBV3-1/TRBV3-2; d_gene: -; abundance: -; CDR3aa: CASSQGGAGYGYTF; CDR3nt: TGTGCCAGCAGCCAAGGGGGGGCTGGCTATGGCTACACCTTC
j_gene: TRBJ1-2; v_gene: TRBV7-9; d_gene: -; abundance: -; CDR3aa: CASSYSLGVTNYGYTF; CDR3nt: TGTGCCAGCAGCTACAGTTTGGGGGTGACTAACTATGGCTACACCTTC
j_gene: TRBJ1-1; v_gene: TRBV10-2; d_gene: -; abundance: -; CDR3aa: CASSESSMDTEAFF; CDR3nt: TGCGCCAGCAGTGAATCGTCTATGGACACTGAAGCTTTCTTT
j_gene: TRBJ1-4; v_gene: TRBV3-1/TRBV3-2; d_gene: -; abundance: -; CDR3aa: CASSDTGTFNEKLFF; CDR3nt: TGTGCCAGCAGTGATACAGGGACCTTTAATGAAAAACTGTTTTTT
j_gene: TRBJ2-5; v_gene: TRBV4-1; d_gene: -; abundance: few; CDR3aa: CASSQVLRNPGQYF; CDR3nt: TGCGCCAGCAGCCAAGTCCTACGGAACCCTGGCCAGTACTTC
j_gene: TRBJ1-5; v_gene: TRBV28; d_gene: -; abundance: -; CDR3aa: CASRNHRTGGNQPQHF; CDR3nt: TGTGCCAGCAGGAACCACAGGACGGGGGGGAATCAGCCCCAGCATTTT
j_gene: TRBJ1-5; v_gene: TRBV7-2; d_gene: -; abundance: -; CDR3aa: CASSLKDSNQPQHF; CDR3nt: TGTGCCAGCAGCTTAAAAGATAGCAATCAGCCCCAGCATTTT
j_gene: TRBJ2-5; v_gene: TRBV7-2; d_gene: -; abundance: -; CDR3aa: CANSPPMEEFETQYF; CDR3nt: TGTGCCAACAGCCCCCCTATGGAGGAGTTCGAGACCCAGTACTTC
j_gene: TRBJ2-1; v_gene: TRBV28; d_gene: -; abundance: -; CDR3aa: CASRGAGALYNEQFF; CDR3nt: TGTGCCAGCAGAGGGGCGGGGGCCCTCTACAATGAGCAGTTCTTC
j_gene: TRBJ2-5; v_gene: TRBV6-6; d_gene: TRBD2; abundance: -; CDR3aa: CASRPLAGGRETQYF; CDR3nt: TGTGCCAGCAGACCCCTAGCGGGGGGGCGGGAGACCCAGTACTTC
j_gene: TRBJ1-2; v_gene: TRBV7-9; d_gene: -; abundance: -; CDR3aa: CASSPGGLIRGYTF; CDR3nt: TGTGCCAGCAGCCCCGGCGGCCTGATTCGGGGCTACACCTTC
j_gene: TRBJ1-4; v_gene: TRBV18; d_gene: -; abundance: -; CDR3aa: CASSPGGGNEKLFF; CDR3nt: TGTGCCAGCTCACCGGGGGGCGGGAATGAAAAACTGTTTTTT
j_gene: TRBJ1-1; v_gene: TRBV19; d_gene: -; abundance: -; CDR3aa: CASSPRGRLNTEAFF; CDR3nt: TGTGCCAGTAGTCCCCGCGGAAGACTGAACACTGAAGCTTTCTTT
j_gene: TRBJ2-1; v_gene: TRBV6-5; d_gene: TRBD2; abundance: -; CDR3aa: CASLSSGGQKFF; CDR3nt: TGTGCCAGCCTTTCTAGCGGGGGCCAGAAGTTCTTC
j_gene: TRBJ1-1; v_gene: TRBV6-6; d_gene: -; abundance: -; CDR3aa: CASSYPTAEAFF; CDR3nt: TGTGCCAGCAGTTACCCGACAGCTGAAGCTTTCTTT
j_gene: TRBJ2-5; v_gene: TRBV18; d_gene: TRBD1; abundance: -; CDR3aa: CASSRGQAQETQYF; CDR3nt: TGTGCCAGCTCACGCGGACAGGCCCAAGAGACCCAGTACTTC
j_gene: TRBJ1-1; v_gene: TRBV5-4; d_gene: TRBD1; abundance: -; CDR3aa: CASTAGGQGGTEAFF; CDR3nt: TGTGCCAGCACCGCTGGAGGACAGGGGGGCACTGAAGCTTTCTTT
j_gene: TRBJ1-2; v_gene: TRBV3-1/TRBV3-2; d_gene: TRBD1; abundance: -; CDR3aa: CASSQGDRANYGYTF; CDR3nt: TGTGCCAGCAGCCAAGGGGACAGGGCCAACTATGGCTACACCTTC
j_gene: TRBJ2-5; v_gene: TRBV5-1; d_gene: -; abundance: once; CDR3aa: CASGPSGGGEETQYF; CDR3nt: TGCGCCAGCGGCCCCTCGGGGGGCGGGGAGGAGACCCAGTACTTC
j_gene: TRBJ1-2; v_gene: TRBV27; d_gene: TRBD1; abundance: few; CDR3aa: CASSLGQNYGYTF; CDR3nt: TGTGCCAGCAGTTTGGGACAGAACTATGGCTACACCTTC
j_gene: TRBJ1-4; v_gene: TRBV12-3/TRBV12-4; d_gene: -; abundance: -; CDR3aa: CASRFNEKLFF; CDR3nt: TGTGCCAGCAGATTTAATGAAAAACTGTTTTTT
j_gene: TRBJ2-5; v_gene: TRBV4-3; d_gene: TRBD1; abundance: -; CDR3aa: CASSQDETGQETQYF; CDR3nt: TGCGCCAGCAGCCAAGATGAGACAGGGCAGGAGACCCAGTACTTC
j_gene: TRBJ1-1; v_gene: TRBV5-4; d_gene: TRBD1; abundance: -; CDR3aa: CASSSTGVTEAFF; CDR3nt: TGTGCCAGCAGCTCGACAGGGGTCACTGAAGCTTTCTTT
j_gene: TRBJ2-2; v_gene: TRBV4-1; d_gene: -; abundance: -; CDR3aa: CASSQVAAPGELFF; CDR3nt: TGCGCCAGCAGCCAAGTGGCGGCTCCCGGGGAGCTGTTTTTT
j_gene: TRBJ1-6; v_gene: TRBV5-1; d_gene: -; abundance: -; CDR3aa: CASSLQLDRRESPLHF; CDR3nt: TGCGCCAGCAGCTTGCAATTGGACAGAAGGGAATCACCCCTCCACTTT
j_gene: TRBJ1-5; v_gene: TRBV5-6; d_gene: -; abundance: few; CDR3aa: CASSLAGSNQPQHF; CDR3nt: TGTGCCAGCAGCTTGGCAGGGTCCAATCAGCCCCAGCATTTT
j_gene: TRBJ1-1; v_gene: TRBV18; d_gene: -; abundance: once; CDR3aa: CASSPSSGGNTEAFF; CDR3nt: TGTGCCAGCTCACCATCGTCAGGTGGGAACACTGAAGCTTTCTTT
j_gene: TRBJ1-1; v_gene: TRBV25-1; d_gene: -; abundance: once; CDR3aa: CASSLEGRGTEAFF; CDR3nt: TGTGCCAGCAGTTTGGAGGGGAGAGGTACTGAAGCTTTCTTT
j_gene: TRBJ1-3; v_gene: TRBV25-1; d_gene: -; abundance: -; CDR3aa: CASTFGTAGNTIYF; CDR3nt: TGTGCCAGCACCTTTGGGACGGCTGGAAACACCATATATTTT
j_gene: TRBJ1-1; v_gene: TRBV7-9; d_gene: -; abundance: -; CDR3aa: CASSSHMNTEAFF; CDR3nt: TGTGCCAGCAGCTCCCACATGAACACTGAAGCTTTCTTT
j_gene: TRBJ1-2; v_gene: TRBV2; d_gene: TRBD1; abundance: once; CDR3aa: CASRGETGSNYGYTF; CDR3nt: TGTGCCAGCAGGGGAGAGACAGGGTCTAACTATGGCTACACCTTC
j_gene: TRBJ1-4; v_gene: TRBV21-1; d_gene: -; abundance: -; CDR3aa: CASSKVDRVGSNEKLFF; CDR3nt: TGTGCCAGCAGCAAAGTGGACAGGGTGGGAAGTAATGAAAAACTGTTTTTT
j_gene: TRBJ2-1; v_gene: TRBV6-5; d_gene: TRBD2; abundance: -; CDR3aa: CASRVAGGRSNEQFF; CDR3nt: TGTGCCAGCAGAGTAGCGGGGGGGCGGTCCAATGAGCAGTTCTTC
j_gene: TRBJ2-1; v_gene: TRBV6-5; d_gene: TRBD1; abundance: -; CDR3aa: CASSYQGEIYNEQFF; CDR3nt: TGTGCCAGCAGTTATCAGGGGGAAATCTACAATGAGCAGTTCTTC
j_gene: TRBJ2-7; v_gene: TRBV19; d_gene: -; abundance: -; CDR3aa: CASSPTWQGKYEQYF; CDR3nt: TGTGCCAGTAGTCCCACCTGGCAGGGAAAGTACGAGCAGTACTTC
j_gene: TRBJ1-5; v_gene: TRBV23-1; d_gene: TRBD1; abundance: -; CDR3aa: CASSQSTGGNRNQPQHF; CDR3nt: TGCGCCAGCAGTCAATCGACAGGGGGCAATCGCAATCAGCCCCAGCATTTT
j_gene: TRBJ2-1; v_gene: TRBV4-3; d_gene: -; abundance: -; CDR3aa: CASSQDRRGNEQFF; CDR3nt: TGCGCCAGCAGCCAAGACCGGAGGGGCAATGAGCAGTTCTTC
j_gene: TRBJ2-5; v_gene: TRBV7-2; d_gene: TRBD2; abundance: once; CDR3aa: CASSLAGGLAGETQYF; CDR3nt: TGTGCCAGCAGCTTAGCGGGGGGACTAGCGGGAGAGACCCAGTACTTC
j_gene: TRBJ1-1; v_gene: TRBV6-1; d_gene: TRBD1; abundance: -; CDR3aa: CASSERPGTGVRNTEAFF; CDR3nt: TGTGCCAGCAGTGAACGTCCCGGGACAGGGGTGAGAAACACTGAAGCTTTCTTT
j_gene: TRBJ2-7; v_gene: TRBV12-3/TRBV12-4; d_gene: TRBD1; abundance: -; CDR3aa: CASTGQGDEQYF; CDR3nt: TGTGCCAGCACCGGACAGGGAGACGAGCAGTACTTC
j_gene: TRBJ2-5; v_gene: TRBV3-1/TRBV3-2; d_gene: -; abundance: -; CDR3aa: CASRPGGSQETQYF; CDR3nt: TGTGCCAGCAGGCCCGGAGGGAGCCAAGAGACCCAGTACTTC
j_gene: TRBJ2-3; v_gene: TRBV6-1; d_gene: -; abundance: -; CDR3aa: CASSELAGYTDTQYF; CDR3nt: TGTGCCAGCAGTGAACTGGCGGGATACACAGATACGCAGTATTTT
j_gene: TRBJ2-1; v_gene: TRBV4-2; d_gene: TRBD2; abundance: -; CDR3aa: CASSQESGGGAWDEQFF; CDR3nt: TGTGCCAGCAGCCAAGAGAGTGGCGGGGGGGCCTGGGATGAGCAGTTCTTC
j_gene: TRBJ2-7; v_gene: TRBV12-2; d_gene: -; abundance: -; CDR3aa: CASRLGDSYEQYF; CDR3nt: TGTGCAAGTCGCTTGGGGGACAGCTACGAGCAGTACTTC